This entry describes one T cell receptor (beta chain). No antigen is known for it. The sample originates from a study of vaccination effects on CD4 cells after COVID-19. Across the whole study: Participants were vaccinated with two doses of either the BNT162b2 or mRNA-1273 vaccine.

Using immunoSEQ multiplex PCR, the repertoire was profiled, and TCRdb retains in-frame clones only, with some absent. The sample includes about 66,000 clones, 55% to 75% of them seen just once. Subsequent to a culture period of around eleven days, CD4+ T cells were isolated. The source is a human donor who had a prior SARS-CoV-2 infection. The specimen was CD4+ T cells from PBMCs cultured without peptide, collected before COVID-19 vaccination.

CDR3 sequence: CASSSGTAENEKLFF. CDR3 coding DNA: TGTGCCAGCAGCTCCGGGACAGCGGAAAATGAAAAACTGTTTTTT. V is TRBV11-1 and J is TRBJ1-4; 7 bases fit TRBD1. Trimming took 4 bases from V and 5 from J; bases not matched to a gene: 7. From germline, CDR1 is SGHAT and CDR2 FQDESV (reference sequence). The CDR3 has 15 amino acids.